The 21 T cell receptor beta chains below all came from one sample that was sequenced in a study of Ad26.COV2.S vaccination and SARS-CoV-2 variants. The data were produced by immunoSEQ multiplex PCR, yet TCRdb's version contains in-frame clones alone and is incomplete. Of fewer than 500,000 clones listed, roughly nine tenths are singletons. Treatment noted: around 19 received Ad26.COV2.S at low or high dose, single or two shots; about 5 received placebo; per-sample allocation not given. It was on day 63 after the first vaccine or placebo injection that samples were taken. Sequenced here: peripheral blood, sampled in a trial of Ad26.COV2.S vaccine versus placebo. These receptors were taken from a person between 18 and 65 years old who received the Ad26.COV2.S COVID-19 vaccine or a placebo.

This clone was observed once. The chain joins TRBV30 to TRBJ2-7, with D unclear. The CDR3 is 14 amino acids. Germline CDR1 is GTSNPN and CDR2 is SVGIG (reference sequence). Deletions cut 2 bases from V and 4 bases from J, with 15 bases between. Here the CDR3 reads CAWSRPGHIYEQYV. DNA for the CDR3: TGTGCCTGGAGTCGTCCAGGCCACATTTACGAGCAGTACGTC.

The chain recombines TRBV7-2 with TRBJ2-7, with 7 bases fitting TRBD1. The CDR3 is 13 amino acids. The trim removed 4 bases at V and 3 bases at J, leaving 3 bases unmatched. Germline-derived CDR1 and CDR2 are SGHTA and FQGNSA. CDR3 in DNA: TGTGCCAGCAGCTCGAACAGGGGCTACGAGCAGTACGTC. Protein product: CASSSNRGYEQYV.

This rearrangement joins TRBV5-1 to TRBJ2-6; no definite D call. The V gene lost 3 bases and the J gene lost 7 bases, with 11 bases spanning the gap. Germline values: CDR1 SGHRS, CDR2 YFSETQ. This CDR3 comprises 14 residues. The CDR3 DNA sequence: TGCGCCAGCAGCTCCCTCAGTATCGCCAACGTCCTGACTTTC. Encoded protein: CASSSLSIANVLTF. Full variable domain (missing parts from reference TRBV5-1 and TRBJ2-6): KAGVTQTPRYLIKTRGQQVTLSCSPISGHRSVSWYQQTPGQGLQFLFEYFSETQRNKGNFPGRFSGRQFSNSRSEMNVSTLELGDSALYLCASSSLSIANVLTFGAGSRLTVL.

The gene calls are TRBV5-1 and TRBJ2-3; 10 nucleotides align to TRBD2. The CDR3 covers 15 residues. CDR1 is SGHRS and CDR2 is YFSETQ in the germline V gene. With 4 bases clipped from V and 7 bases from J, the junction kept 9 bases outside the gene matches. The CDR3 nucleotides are TGCGCCAGCAGCGTGACTAGCGGGTCGCAAAATACGCAGTATTTT. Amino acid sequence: CASSVTSGSQNTQYF. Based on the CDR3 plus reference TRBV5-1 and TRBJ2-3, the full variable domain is KAGVTQTPRYLIKTRGQQVTLSCSPISGHRSVSWYQQTPGQGLQFLFEYFSETQRNKGNFPGRFSGRQFSNSRSEMNVSTLELGDSALYLCASSVTSGSQNTQYFGPGTRLTVL.

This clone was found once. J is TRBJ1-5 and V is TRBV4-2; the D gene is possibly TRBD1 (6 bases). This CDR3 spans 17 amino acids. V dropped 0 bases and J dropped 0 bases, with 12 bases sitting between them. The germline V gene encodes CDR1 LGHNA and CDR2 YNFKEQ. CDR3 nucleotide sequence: TGTGCCAGCAGCCAAGATAGGACAGACTATAGCAATCAGCCCCAGCATTTT. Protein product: CASSQDRTDYSNQPQHF.

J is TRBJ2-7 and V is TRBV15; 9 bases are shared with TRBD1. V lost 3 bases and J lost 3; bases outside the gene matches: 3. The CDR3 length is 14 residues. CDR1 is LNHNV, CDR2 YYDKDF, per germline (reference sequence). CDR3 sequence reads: CATSRGQGLYEQYV. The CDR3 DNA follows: TGTGCCACCAGCAGGGGACAGGGCCTCTACGAGCAGTACGTC.

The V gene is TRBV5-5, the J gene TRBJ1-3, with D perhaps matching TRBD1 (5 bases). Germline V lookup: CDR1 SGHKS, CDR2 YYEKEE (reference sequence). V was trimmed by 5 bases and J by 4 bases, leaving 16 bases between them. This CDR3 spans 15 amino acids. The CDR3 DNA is TGTGCCAGCAGTCGGGGCTTAGCGGAAGGAAACACCATATATTTT. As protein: CASSRGLAEGNTIYF.

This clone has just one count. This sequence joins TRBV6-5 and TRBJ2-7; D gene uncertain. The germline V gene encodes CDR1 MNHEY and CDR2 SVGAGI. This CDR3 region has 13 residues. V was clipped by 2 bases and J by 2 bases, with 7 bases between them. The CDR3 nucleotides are TGTGCCAGCAGTTACGGGGAAACCTACGAGCAGTACTTC. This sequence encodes CASSYGETYEQYF.

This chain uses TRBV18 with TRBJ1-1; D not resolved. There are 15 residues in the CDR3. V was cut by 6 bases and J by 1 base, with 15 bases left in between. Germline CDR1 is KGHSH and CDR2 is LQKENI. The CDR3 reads CASSPGAAENTEAFF. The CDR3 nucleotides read TGTGCCAGCTCCCCGGGCGCGGCAGAGAACACTGAAGCTTTCTTT.

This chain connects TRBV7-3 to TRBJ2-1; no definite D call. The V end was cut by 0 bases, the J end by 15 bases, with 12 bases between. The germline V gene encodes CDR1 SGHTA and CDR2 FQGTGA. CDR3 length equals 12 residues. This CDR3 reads CASSLTRESMFF. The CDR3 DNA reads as TGTGCCAGCAGCTTAACCCGAGAATCGATGTTCTTC. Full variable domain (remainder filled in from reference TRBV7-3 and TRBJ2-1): GAGVSQTPSNKVTEKGKYVELRCDPISGHTALYWYRQSLGQGPEFLIYFQGTGAADDSGLPNDRFFAVRPEGSVSTLKIQRTERGDSAVYLCASSLTRESMFFGPGTRLTVL.

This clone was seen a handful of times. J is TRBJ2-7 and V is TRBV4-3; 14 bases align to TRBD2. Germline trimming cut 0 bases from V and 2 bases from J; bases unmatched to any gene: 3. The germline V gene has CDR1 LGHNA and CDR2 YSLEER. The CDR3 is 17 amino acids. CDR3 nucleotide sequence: TGCGCCAGCAGCCAAGAGGCGGGACTAGCGGGAGCCTACGAGCAGTACTTC. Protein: CASSQEAGLAGAYEQYF.

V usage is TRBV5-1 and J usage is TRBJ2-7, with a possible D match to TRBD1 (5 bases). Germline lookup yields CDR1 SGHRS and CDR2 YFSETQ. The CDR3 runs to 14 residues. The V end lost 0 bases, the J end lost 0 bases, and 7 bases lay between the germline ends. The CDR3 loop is CASSLAGPSYEQYF. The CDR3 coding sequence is TGCGCCAGCAGCTTGGCAGGGCCCTCCTACGAGCAGTACTTC.

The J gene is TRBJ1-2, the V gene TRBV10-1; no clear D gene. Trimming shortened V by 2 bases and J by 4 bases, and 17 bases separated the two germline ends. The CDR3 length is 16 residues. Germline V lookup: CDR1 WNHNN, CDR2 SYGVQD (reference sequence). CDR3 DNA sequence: TGCGCCAGCAGTGAGCCCCGGACGGGGAGGGCCTATGGCTACACCTTC. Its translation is CASSEPRTGRAYGYTF.

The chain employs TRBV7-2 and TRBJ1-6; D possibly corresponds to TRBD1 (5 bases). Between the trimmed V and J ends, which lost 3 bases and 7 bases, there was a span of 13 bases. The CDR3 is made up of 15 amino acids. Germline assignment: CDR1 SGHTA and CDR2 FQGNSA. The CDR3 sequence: CASSLLGNRNSPLHF. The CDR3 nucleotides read TGTGCCAGCAGCTTGTTGGGGAACAGGAATTCACCCCTCCACTTT.

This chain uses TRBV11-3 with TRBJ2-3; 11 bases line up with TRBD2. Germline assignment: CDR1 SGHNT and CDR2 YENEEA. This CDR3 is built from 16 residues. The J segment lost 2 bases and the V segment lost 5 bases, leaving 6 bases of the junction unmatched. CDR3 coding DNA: TGTGCCAGCAGCGAGATTAGCGGGAGGGTCACAGATACGCAGTATTTT. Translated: CASSEISGRVTDTQYF.

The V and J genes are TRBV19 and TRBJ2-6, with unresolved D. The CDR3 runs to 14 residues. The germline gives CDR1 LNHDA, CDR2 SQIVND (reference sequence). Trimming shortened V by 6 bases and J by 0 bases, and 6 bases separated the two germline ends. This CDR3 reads CASRDVSGANVLTF. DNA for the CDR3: TGTGCCAGTAGGGACGTCTCTGGGGCCAACGTCCTGACTTTC.

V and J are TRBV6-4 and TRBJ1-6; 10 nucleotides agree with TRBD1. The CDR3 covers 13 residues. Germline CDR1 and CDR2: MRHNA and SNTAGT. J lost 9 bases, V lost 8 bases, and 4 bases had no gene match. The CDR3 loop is CASLTGGASPLHF. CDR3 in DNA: TGTGCCAGCCTGACAGGGGGCGCTTCACCCCTCCACTTT.

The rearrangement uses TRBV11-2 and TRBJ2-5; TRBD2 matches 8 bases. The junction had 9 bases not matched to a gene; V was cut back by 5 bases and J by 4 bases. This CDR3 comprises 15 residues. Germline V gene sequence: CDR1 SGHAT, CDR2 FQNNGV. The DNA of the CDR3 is TGTGCCAGCAGCCCCAGCGGGAGCATCGGAGAGACCCAGTACTTC. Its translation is CASSPSGSIGETQYF.

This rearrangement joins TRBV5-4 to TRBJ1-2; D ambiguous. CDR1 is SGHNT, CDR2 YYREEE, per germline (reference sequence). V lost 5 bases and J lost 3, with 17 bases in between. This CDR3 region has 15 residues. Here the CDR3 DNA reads TGTGCCAGCAGTCCCCAGGCGGTCTACGACTATGGCTACACCTTC. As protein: CASSPQAVYDYGYTF.

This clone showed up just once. CDR3 loop: CASSPLGQGAEKLFF. The CDR3 DNA reads as TGTGCCAGCTCACCGCTGGGACAGGGGGCGGAAAAACTGTTTTTT. V usage is TRBV18 and J usage is TRBJ1-4, with 12 bases identical to TRBD1. CDR3 length: 15 amino acids. V shed 3 bases, J shed 8 bases, and the junction held 4 bases outside the gene matches. Germline CDR1 KGHSH, CDR2 LQKENI.

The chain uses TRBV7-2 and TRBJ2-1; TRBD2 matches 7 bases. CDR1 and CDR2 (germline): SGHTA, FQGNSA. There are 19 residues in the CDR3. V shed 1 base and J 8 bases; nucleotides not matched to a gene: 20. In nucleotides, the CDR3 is TGTGCCAGCAGCTTAGATGACATGATGGGGACTAAGTTTGACGATGAGCAGTTCTTC. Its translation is CASSLDDMMGTKFDDEQFF.